This T cell receptor beta chain was recorded in a study of blood T cell repertoires in COVID-19. Study in general: Samples of COVID-19 (acute and convalescent) were obtained from the United States, Italy and Spain. In each case, the material was cDNA or gDNA derived from T cells, B-cell-depleted T cells, or PBMCs.

Losses at the gene ends were 3 bases for V and 3 bases for J; bases not matched to a gene: 2. The germline V gene encodes CDR1 SGDLS and CDR2 YYNGEE. The CDR3 covers 14 residues. The authors' processing: The authors estimated nucleated cell counts from reference gene primer amplification. Using immunoSEQ multiplex PCR, the repertoire was profiled, and TCRdb retains in-frame clones only, with some absent. The DNA gave D and trimming, while V, J and clone size come from that table. The sample has approximately 130,000 clones, 75% to 90% seen once; the top ten hold more than 3.5%. This clone was seen once.

Sequencing was performed on peripheral blood. The receptor's source is a human donor in a cohort sampled during active COVID-19. The chain has TRBV9 and TRBJ1-2; 10 bases align to TRBD1. The CDR3 is CASSAGQGDYGYTF. CDR3 DNA: TGTGCCAGCAGCGCCGGACAGGGGGACTATGGCTACACCTTC.